The clone carrying this T cell receptor (beta chain) was detected many times. Its antigen is unidentified. This sample is drawn from a study of Graves' ophthalmopathy and Graves' hyperthyroidism. Study results and caveats: Prediction of ophthalmopathy progression reached less than 71% sensitivity and around 75% specificity. Blood shared most expanded thyroid clonotypes above 0.001 frequency.

In this cohort, patients with other autoimmune diseases, uncontrolled infections, pregnancy or lactation were excluded. Diagnostic conclusions were grounded in clinical symptoms, serum thyroxine, TRAb, thyroid ultrasound and orbital computed tomography. TCR beta CDR3 regions were amplified from RNA transcripts. First-round RT-PCR employed HTBI primers, with a second-round multiplex PCR after it. TCRdb re-called the multiplex PCR reads with MiXCR, one entry per CDR3 protein. The profile shows roughly 400,000 distinct CDR3 sequences, about 16% of them singletons. The CDR3 has 17 residues. J gave up 2 bases and V 3 bases, and 7 bases lay outside the gene matches. In germline, CDR1 is SGHRS, CDR2 YFSETQ.

The chain couples TRBV5-1 to TRBJ1-6; TRBD1 matches at 8 bases. This clonotype was obtained from a woman between 18 and 29 years old with stable Graves' hyperthyroidism. Sequenced material: peripheral blood. The CDR3 region is CASSSRTGRPYNSPLHF. The DNA of the CDR3 is TGCGCCAGCAGCTCCCGGACAGGGAGGCCCTATAATTCACCCCTCCACTTT. The full variable domain, with the rest looked up from reference TRBV5-1 and TRBJ1-6, is KAGVTQTPRYLIKTRGQQVTLSCSPISGHRSVSWYQQTPGQGLQFLFEYFSETQRNKGNFPGRFSGRQFSNSRSEMNVSTLELGDSALYLCASSSRTGRPYNSPLHFGNGTRLTVT.